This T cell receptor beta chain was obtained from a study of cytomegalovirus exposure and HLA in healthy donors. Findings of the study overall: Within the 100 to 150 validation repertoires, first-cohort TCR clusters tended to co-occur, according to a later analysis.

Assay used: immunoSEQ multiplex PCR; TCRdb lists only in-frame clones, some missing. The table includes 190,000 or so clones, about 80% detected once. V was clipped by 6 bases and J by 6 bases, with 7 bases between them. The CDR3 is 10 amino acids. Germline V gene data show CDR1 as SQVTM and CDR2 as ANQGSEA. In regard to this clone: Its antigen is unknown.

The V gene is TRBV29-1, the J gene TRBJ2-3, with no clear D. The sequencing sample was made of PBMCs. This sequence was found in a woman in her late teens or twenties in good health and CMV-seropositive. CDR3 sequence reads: CSVKTDTQYF. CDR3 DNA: TGCAGCGTAAAGACTGATACGCAGTATTTT.